These 18 T cell receptor beta chains were all obtained from the same sample, sequenced in a study of CD4 T cells in relation to SARS-CoV-2 and coronaviruses. Generated by immunoSEQ multiplex PCR, the TCRdb table keeps only in-frame clones and is missing some. The sample contains under 65,000 clones, 86% of which appear only once. The unexposed donors gave CD4+ T cells in about 2010-2019, prior to COVID-19. The specimen was memory CD4+ T cells from PBMCs. These TCRs come from a human donor in good health.

V usage is TRBV5-8 and J usage is TRBJ2-7; 7 bases map to TRBD1. The V and J ends lost 4 bases and 3 bases, in that order; junction bases with no gene match: 13. CDR3 length equals 16 residues. Per germline, CDR1 SGHTS and CDR2 YDEGEE. As DNA, the CDR3 is TGTGCCAGCAGCCCGAAGACCGGGACAGAGAGCTACGAGCAGTACTTC. This encodes CASSPKTGTESYEQYF.

The rearrangement uses TRBV27 and TRBJ1-2; D is unresolved. The germline gives CDR1 MNHEY, CDR2 SMNVEV (reference sequence). The CDR3 spans 13 residues. Trimming took 5 bases from V and 3 from J, leaving 10 bases between them. The CDR3 loop is CASSTRRDYGYTF. DNA of the CDR3: TGTGCCAGCAGTACCAGGAGAGACTATGGCTACACCTTC.

This chain links TRBV5-1 with TRBJ1-1; D uncertain. The V end lost 0 bases, the J end lost 4 bases, and 13 bases lay between the germline ends. Germline-derived CDR1 and CDR2 are SGHRS and YFSETQ. The CDR3 is made up of 15 amino acids. The CDR3 DNA reads TGCGCCAGCAGCTTGGACTTCTCCCGGGCCACTGAAGCTTTCTTT. Translated, it gives CASSLDFSRATEAFF.

This rearrangement joins TRBV27 to TRBJ2-1; 16 nucleotides agree with TRBD2. Germline-derived CDR1 and CDR2 are MNHEY and SMNVEV (reference sequence). The length of the CDR3 is 18 residues. The V gene end was trimmed by 2 bases and the J gene end by 11 bases; junction bases not matched to a gene: 12. DNA of the CDR3: TGTGCCAGCAGTTTAGGGTTCGGGACTAGCGGGAGGGTGGCTAAGCAGTTCTTC. This encodes CASSLGFGTSGRVAKQFF.

The chain links TRBV18 to TRBJ2-3; possibly TRBD2 for D (7 bases). The CDR3 is 15 residues long. From germline, CDR1 is KGHSH and CDR2 LQKENI. Trimming pared 3 bases from V and 4 bases from J, leaving 14 bases between. The CDR3 region is CASSPQGGVSDTQYF. DNA of the CDR3: TGTGCCAGCTCACCGCAAGGGGGGGTCTCAGATACGCAGTATTTT.

The rearrangement joins TRBV5-1 to TRBJ2-3; 8 bases line up with TRBD1. J was trimmed by 7 bases and V by 1 base; bases with no gene match: 2. Germline assignment: CDR1 SGHRS and CDR2 YFSETQ. The CDR3 contains 13 residues. In nucleotides, the CDR3 is TGCGCCAGCAGCTTGCAGGGGGCAAATACGCAGTATTTT. It codes for CASSLQGANTQYF.

Concerning this clone: Sequence at one end of the junction differs from germline and may be a read error. The chain uses TRBV5-1 and TRBJ2-5; D is uncertain. There are 14 residues in the CDR3. CDR1 SGHRS and CDR2 YFSETQ come from the germline V gene. The CDR3 protein is CASNLEGSGETQYF. CDR3 DNA sequence: TGCGCCAGCAACTTGGAAGGCTCAGGAGAGACCCAGTACTTC.

This rearrangement joins TRBV18 to TRBJ1-6, with D unclear. Deletions cut 2 bases from V and 7 bases from J, with 6 bases between. The CDR3 totals 13 residues. Germline loops: CDR1 KGHSH, CDR2 LQKENI. DNA for the CDR3: TGTGCCAGCTCACCAGCGGAGAATTCACCCCTCCACTTT. Translation: CASSPAENSPLHF. Together with reference TRBV18 and TRBJ1-6, the CDR3 gives the full variable domain: NAGVMQNPRHLVRRRGQEARLRCSPMKGHSHVYWYRQLPEEGLKFMVYLQKENIIDESGMPKERFSAEFPKEGPSILRIQQVVRGDSAAYFCASSPAENSPLHFGNGTRLTVT.

The V call is TRBV9, the J call TRBJ2-7; D is perhaps TRBD2 (5 bases). V gave up 4 bases and J gave up 4 bases, with 21 bases separating them. Looked up from germline, CDR1 is SGDLS and CDR2 is YYNGEE. The CDR3 spans 16 residues. CDR3: CASSRDPLVLRYEQYF. DNA of the CDR3: TGTGCCAGCAGCAGAGACCCACTAGTTCTCCGGTACGAGCAGTACTTC.

The rearrangement uses TRBV28 and TRBJ1-2; tentatively, D is TRBD1 (6 bases). Trimming shortened V by 3 bases and J by 5 bases, and 13 bases separated the two germline ends. This CDR3 spans 14 amino acids. Germline V gene sequence: CDR1 MDHEN, CDR2 SYDVKM. The CDR3 here is CASSFGGRVYGYTF. The DNA of the CDR3 is TGTGCCAGCAGTTTTGGGGGCAGGGTATATGGCTACACCTTC.

The rearrangement links TRBV28 to TRBJ1-1; D possibly corresponds to TRBD1 (5 bases). Germline-derived CDR1 and CDR2 are MDHEN and SYDVKM. V lost 7 bases, J lost 0 bases, and 18 bases lay in between. The CDR3 has 16 residues. The CDR3 nucleotides read TGTGCCAGCACGTTAGGGGCCGGACGCATGAACACTGAAGCTTTCTTT. Encoded protein: CASTLGAGRMNTEAFF.

The J gene is TRBJ2-5, the V gene TRBV9, with 11 bases fitting TRBD1. V shed 4 bases and J 4 bases; nucleotides not matched to a gene: 9. This CDR3 spans 16 amino acids. Germline CDR1 and CDR2: SGDLS and YYNGEE. CDR3 sequence reads: CASSTFRTGGVETQYF. The CDR3 nucleotides are TGTGCCAGCAGCACCTTTCGGACAGGGGGCGTAGAGACCCAGTACTTC.

The chain combines TRBV7-2 with TRBJ1-2, with 9 bases identical to TRBD1. In germline, CDR1 is SGHTA, CDR2 FQGNSA. The CDR3 length is 14 residues. With 5 bases clipped from V and 8 bases from J, the junction kept 9 bases outside the gene matches. CDR3 region: CASSPPGTGNGYTF. The CDR3 nucleotides read TGTGCCAGCAGCCCTCCCGGGACAGGGAACGGCTACACCTTC. The full variable domain, rest sourced from reference TRBV7-2 and TRBJ1-2, is GAGVSQSPSNKVTEKGKDVELRCDPISGHTALYWYRQSLGQGLEFLIYFQGNSAPDKSGLPSDRFSAERTGGSVSTLTIQRTQQEDSAVYLCASSPPGTGNGYTFGSGTRLTVV.

This clone was picked up one time. J is TRBJ1-6 and V is TRBV4-2; possibly TRBD1 for D (6 bases). Germline CDR1 and CDR2: LGHNA and YNFKEQ. V was clipped by 4 bases and J by 7 bases, with 20 bases between them. CDR3 length: 17 residues. The DNA for the CDR3 is TGTGCCAGCAGCCCCCTCGGGGGCAAGGGTGGCAATTCACCCCTCCACTTT. Translation gives CASSPLGGKGGNSPLHF.

The chain has TRBV30 and TRBJ2-3; possibly TRBD2 for D (5 bases). V was pared by 0 bases and J by 5 bases, with 9 bases between. CDR3 size: 13 residues. The germline gives CDR1 GTSNPN, CDR2 SVGIG (reference sequence). The CDR3 loop is CAWSVLVRDTQYF. DNA of the CDR3: TGTGCCTGGAGTGTACTAGTCCGAGATACGCAGTATTTT.

This clone was picked up a small number of times. The chain carries TRBV6-5 and TRBJ1-4; no definite D call. V was pared by 6 bases and J by 8 bases, with 10 bases between. This CDR3 region has 12 residues. Germline V gene data show CDR1 as MNHEY and CDR2 as SVGAGI. CDR3 in amino acids: CASRISEEKLFF. The CDR3 DNA is TGTGCCAGCAGAATAAGTGAGGAAAAACTGTTTTTT.

The chain recombines TRBV7-2 with TRBJ2-1; D not certain. The CDR3 runs to 12 residues. V lost 6 bases and J lost 5, with 8 bases in between. The germline V gene encodes CDR1 SGHTA and CDR2 FQGNSA. The CDR3 protein is CASRHSNNEQFF. In DNA form, the CDR3 reads TGTGCCAGCAGACATTCCAACAATGAGCAGTTCTTC.

The chain joins TRBV25-1 to TRBJ1-1, with D uncertain. The CDR3 consists of 12 residues. The germline V and J ends were trimmed by 6 bases and 1 base, with 6 bases remaining between them. Germline V gene sequence: CDR1 MGHDK, CDR2 SYGVNS. The CDR3 DNA follows: TGTGCCAGCAGAATAGGGAACACTGAAGCTTTCTTT. Its translation is CASRIGNTEAFF.